Listed below are T cell receptor beta chains from one sample, sequenced in a study of control samples from healthy donors and cancer patients. TCRdb's copy holds only in-frame clones and misses some; the assay was immunoSEQ multiplex PCR. The data hold 80,000 or so clones, with 90% to 95% observed a single time. The sequenced material came from blood. The source is a woman aged 35 to 49 in good health. Both conserved end residues are part of each CDR3. The D gene is left open where the match is weak. The size field is filled for only some rows; it gives once, few, many or a size class.

v_call: TRBV6-2/TRBV6-3; d_call: NA; j_call: TRBJ1-2; clone_size: NA; cdr3_nt: TGTGCCAGCAGTTACTCTGGGAATGGCTACACCTTC; cdr3_aa: CASSYSGNGYTF
v_call: TRBV27; d_call: NA; j_call: TRBJ1-5; clone_size: NA; cdr3_nt: TGTGCCAGCAGTTACCGAAATTCGGATCAGCCCCAGCATTTT; cdr3_aa: CASSYRNSDQPQHF
v_call: TRBV7-8; d_call: NA; j_call: TRBJ2-3; clone_size: few; cdr3_nt: TGTGCCAGCAGCTTCTTACCAACAGAAAACACAGATACGCAGTATTTT; cdr3_aa: CASSFLPTENTDTQYF
v_call: TRBV21-1; d_call: NA; j_call: TRBJ1-2; clone_size: NA; cdr3_nt: TGTGCCAGCAGCAACCCCTCCCAGGACAGGGGCTATGGCTACACCTTC; cdr3_aa: CASSNPSQDRGYGYTF
v_call: TRBV3-1/TRBV3-2; d_call: TRBD1; j_call: TRBJ2-2; clone_size: NA; cdr3_nt: TGTGCCAGCAGGGACAGGGGTAACACCGGGGAGCTGTTTTTT; cdr3_aa: CASRDRGNTGELFF
v_call: TRBV24-1; d_call: NA; j_call: TRBJ2-1; clone_size: NA; cdr3_nt: TGTGCCACCAGTTCGGCTGGCGGGACCCATTCTAGCAATGAGCAGTTCTTC; cdr3_aa: CATSSAGGTHSSNEQFF
v_call: TRBV9; d_call: TRBD2; j_call: TRBJ2-1; clone_size: NA; cdr3_nt: TGTGCCAGCAGCGTAGGGACTAGCGGGAGCTTTGAGCAGTTCTTC; cdr3_aa: CASSVGTSGSFEQFF
v_call: TRBV27; d_call: NA; j_call: TRBJ2-7; clone_size: NA; cdr3_nt: TGTGCCAGCCTCGGGGACAAGCAGTACTTC; cdr3_aa: CASLGDKQYF
v_call: TRBV28; d_call: TRBD1; j_call: TRBJ1-1; clone_size: NA; cdr3_nt: TGTGCCAGCAGTTCCGTGACAGGGAGGTTCAACCCTGAAGCTTTCTTT; cdr3_aa: CASSSVTGRFNPEAFF
v_call: TRBV7-2; d_call: NA; j_call: TRBJ1-6; clone_size: NA; cdr3_nt: TGTGCCAGCAGCCTCAGGGCTAGGGCCTTAGATTCACCCCTCCACTTT; cdr3_aa: CASSLRARALDSPLHF
v_call: TRBV18; d_call: NA; j_call: TRBJ1-2; clone_size: NA; cdr3_nt: TGCGCCAGCTCACCGGACCAAACCCGTAGCTACACCTTC; cdr3_aa: CASSPDQTRSYTF
v_call: TRBV6-2/TRBV6-3; d_call: TRBD1; j_call: TRBJ2-5; clone_size: NA; cdr3_nt: TGTGCCAGCAGTTACCCGGACAGGCAAGAGACCCAGTACTTC; cdr3_aa: CASSYPDRQETQYF
v_call: TRBV6-6; d_call: TRBD1; j_call: TRBJ2-7; clone_size: NA; cdr3_nt: TGTGCCAGCAGTTGGACAGGGAGAGGAGACGAGCAGTACTTC; cdr3_aa: CASSWTGRGDEQYF
v_call: TRBV4-3; d_call: NA; j_call: TRBJ1-1; clone_size: NA; cdr3_nt: TGCGCCAGCAGCCGCCGGGGGAACACTGAAGCTTTCTTT; cdr3_aa: CASSRRGNTEAFF
v_call: TRBV5-1; d_call: TRBD2; j_call: TRBJ2-3; clone_size: NA; cdr3_nt: TGCGCCAGCAGCTTGGAAGGTCTAGCGGGGGGGATCACAGATACGCAGTATTTT; cdr3_aa: CASSLEGLAGGITDTQYF
v_call: TRBV9; d_call: NA; j_call: TRBJ1-4; clone_size: NA; cdr3_nt: TGTGCCAGCAGCCAGGACAGTATTTATGAAAAACTGTTTTTT; cdr3_aa: CASSQDSIYEKLFF
v_call: TRBV9; d_call: NA; j_call: TRBJ2-2; clone_size: NA; cdr3_nt: TGTGCCAGCAGCGTAGGACAGGTTGTAGGCACCGGGGAGCTGTTTTTT; cdr3_aa: CASSVGQVVGTGELFF
v_call: TRBV6-5; d_call: NA; j_call: TRBJ2-7; clone_size: NA; cdr3_nt: TGTGCCAGCAGTTACACCGGGGCCGGATCAAAATACGAGCAGTACTTC; cdr3_aa: CASSYTGAGSKYEQYF